This T cell receptor (beta chain) was captured by sequencing in a study of blood T cell repertoires in COVID-19. The overall study: Samples of COVID-19 (acute and convalescent) were obtained from the United States, Italy and Spain. Sources were T cells, B-cell-depleted T cells, or PBMCs; the material itself was cDNA or gDNA.

In the source study's methods: Reference gene primer amplification in the assay estimated nucleated cell counts. The protocol was immunoSEQ multiplex PCR, while the TCRdb copy is restricted to in-frame clones and leaves out a portion. V and J calls and clone size come straight from that table; D and trimming were deduced from the DNA. The sample lists 150,000 to 200,000 clones; nearly 90% were seen once. This CDR3 comprises 11 residues. The ends were cut back, 4 bases at V and 6 bases at J, with 4 bases in the middle. Germline V lookup: CDR1 MNHEY, CDR2 SVGAGI. The receptor's source is a woman between 40 and 50 years old with acute COVID-19. V usage is TRBV6-5 and J usage is TRBJ2-1, with unresolved D. Material: PBMCs or T cells enriched from blood (not recorded which). CDR3 in DNA: TGTGCCAGCAGTTCCCGCAATGAGCAGTTCTTC. This sequence encodes CASSSRNEQFF.